A selection of T cell receptor beta chains follows, all from one sample in a study of cytotoxic CD8 clonotypes in ibrutinib-treated CLL. Clones were read by immunoSEQ multiplex PCR, and TCRdb kept only the in-frame ones, dropping some. The sample consists of about 80,000 clones, roughly three quarters of them appearing once. The sequences come from PBMCs, collected after 12 months of ibrutinib treatment. The receptors derive from a human donor with chronic lymphocytic leukemia. CDR3s include the opening cysteine and the closing phenylalanine or tryptophan. D genes are given only for firm matches. Rows give clone size only sometimes, using once, few, many, or a class for an expanded clone.

DNA: TGCGCCAGCAGCTGGGGGGACACCTGGGCCACCTACGAGCAGTACTTC
CDR3: CASSWGDTWATYEQYF
D: NA
size: NA
V: TRBV5-1
J: TRBJ2-7

DNA: TGTGCCAGCACCCAGCAATTAGCCAAAAACATTCAGTACTTC
CDR3: CASTQQLAKNIQYF
D: NA
size: NA
V: TRBV6-6
J: TRBJ2-4

DNA: TGTGCCAGCCCAAGACGGGGGGGTAATTCACCCCTCCACTTT
CDR3: CASPRRGGNSPLHF
D: NA
size: NA
V: TRBV18
J: TRBJ1-6

DNA: TGCAGTGCGAAAGGGGGTGGCTACACCTTC
CDR3: CSAKGGGYTF
D: NA
size: NA
V: TRBV20-1
J: TRBJ1-2

DNA: TGTGCCAGCAGCGCCGGGACTAGCCTTCAAGAGACCCAGTACTTC
CDR3: CASSAGTSLQETQYF
D: TRBD2
size: NA
V: TRBV7-2
J: TRBJ2-5

DNA: TGTGCCATCAGCAGCCGGGACTTAAGCACAGATACGCAGTATTTT
CDR3: CAISSRDLSTDTQYF
D: NA
size: few
V: TRBV10-3
J: TRBJ2-3

DNA: TGTGCCACCGGGCAGGACCAGCAGACCCAGTACTTC
CDR3: CATGQDQQTQYF
D: NA
size: NA
V: TRBV15
J: TRBJ2-5

DNA: TGTGCCAGCAGTTTACCGGCCGCCCGGGCGGGGGAGCAGTACTTC
CDR3: CASSLPAARAGEQYF
D: NA
size: NA
V: TRBV28
J: TRBJ2-7

DNA: TGTGCCAGCAGTGAGCCCCTGGCCCAGTACTTC
CDR3: CASSEPLAQYF
D: NA
size: NA
V: TRBV6-1
J: TRBJ2-5

DNA: TGTGCCAGCAGCCCTGCCCCTGCGGGAGGGCCCCCGCAGTACTTC
CDR3: CASSPAPAGGPPQYF
D: TRBD2
size: NA
V: TRBV7-2
J: TRBJ2-7

DNA: TGCGCCAGCAGCTCGCAAAACCAAGAGACCCAGTACTTC
CDR3: CASSSQNQETQYF
D: NA
size: NA
V: TRBV5-1
J: TRBJ2-5

DNA: TGTGCCAGCAGCTTGCTCCGGGCTGGGGCCAACGTCCTGACTTTC
CDR3: CASSLLRAGANVLTF
D: NA
size: NA
V: TRBV5-6
J: TRBJ2-6

DNA: TGTGCCACCCTGGGGCAGGGGGTAGACTATGGCTACACCTTC
CDR3: CATLGQGVDYGYTF
D: TRBD1
size: NA
V: TRBV10-3
J: TRBJ1-2

DNA: TGTGCCAGCAGACCAAAGGGACCCCGGGACACCATATATTTT
CDR3: CASRPKGPRDTIYF
D: NA
size: NA
V: TRBV28
J: TRBJ1-3

DNA: TGTGCCAGCAGTCTCGCGACGGGGGCAGATACGCAGTATTTT
CDR3: CASSLATGADTQYF
D: NA
size: NA
V: TRBV28
J: TRBJ2-3

DNA: TGCGCCAGCAGCTTGGGGGACAGGGAGTTGTCGCCCCAGCATTTT
CDR3: CASSLGDRELSPQHF
D: TRBD1
size: NA
V: TRBV5-1
J: TRBJ1-5

DNA: TGTGCCAGCAGCCCCACAGGGGGCGCGAATGAAAAACTGTTTTTT
CDR3: CASSPTGGANEKLFF
D: TRBD1
size: few
V: TRBV5-6
J: TRBJ1-4

DNA: TGTGCCAGCAGACCCGGGACAGCGAACACCGGGGAGCTGTTTTTT
CDR3: CASRPGTANTGELFF
D: TRBD1
size: NA
V: TRBV6-5
J: TRBJ2-2

DNA: TGTGCCAGCAGCGGGGGGACGGTGGATACGCAGTATTTT
CDR3: CASSGGTVDTQYF
D: NA
size: few
V: TRBV7-6
J: TRBJ2-3

DNA: TGTGCCAGTAGTATAGATCGGGCTGAGCAGTTCTTC
CDR3: CASSIDRAEQFF
D: NA
size: once
V: TRBV19
J: TRBJ2-1

DNA: TGTGCCAGCAGCGTAGGTGGGAGGCCGTACCAAGAGACCCAGTACTTC
CDR3: CASSVGGRPYQETQYF
D: NA
size: NA
V: TRBV9
J: TRBJ2-5

DNA: TGTGCCAGCAGCTTAGGACGAACAAATGAGCAGTTCTTC
CDR3: CASSLGRTNEQFF
D: NA
size: NA
V: TRBV7-3
J: TRBJ2-1

DNA: TGTGCCACCAGCAGAGATCGGCAGACCCAGTACTTC
CDR3: CATSRDRQTQYF
D: NA
size: once
V: TRBV15
J: TRBJ2-5

DNA: TGTGCCAGCAGTTTCTTGGGGAGCAATCAGCCCCAGCATTTT
CDR3: CASSFLGSNQPQHF
D: NA
size: few
V: TRBV27
J: TRBJ1-5

DNA: TGTGCCAGCTCACCAACCCCCACTAGCGGGATCTACAATGAGCAGTTCTTC
CDR3: CASSPTPTSGIYNEQFF
D: TRBD2
size: NA
V: TRBV18
J: TRBJ2-1

DNA: TGTGCCAGCAGTCCCCGGACAGGGTACGATGAAAAACTGTTTTTT
CDR3: CASSPRTGYDEKLFF
D: TRBD1
size: NA
V: TRBV6-5
J: TRBJ1-4

DNA: TGTGCCAGCAGCCCGGAGGGGGGCGCTGAAGCTTTCTTT
CDR3: CASSPEGGAEAFF
D: NA
size: NA
V: TRBV7-6
J: TRBJ1-1